This paragraph covers one TCR beta chain sequence. It lacks a known antigen. One base away there is no much larger clone; base qualities are not given. This sample is part of a study of T cells in Graves' hyperthyroidism and ophthalmopathy (dated by TCRdb to about 2019). At the level of the whole study: Peripheral blood was collected at initial diagnosis, before any treatment. TCR V-J signatures able to tell the groups apart were searched for in a discovery cohort of 90 to 100 patients, of whom roughly 42 had Graves' ophthalmopathy and roughly 58 had stable Graves' hyperthyroidism. An independent validation cohort of 18 to 20 hyperthyroidism patients and about 16 patients who later progressed to ophthalmopathy tested prospective prediction of ophthalmopathy. The 100 discovery patients were divided at random into training and test sets in a 7:3 ratio. In addition, the study compared T-cell repertoires in thyroid tissue and in blood from roughly six Graves' hyperthyroidism patients. Following sampling, methimazole starting at 30 mg daily was given to hyperthyroidism patients, and high-dose intravenous methylprednisolone was given to ophthalmopathy patients. TCR Vbeta CDR3 sequencing of 135 peripheral blood samples (over 40 ophthalmopathy, some 75 hyperthyroidism and roughly 17 progressor patients) is reported in the paper. What the study reported, not specific to this receptor: A model built on a 13 V-J signature distinguished ophthalmopathy from stable hyperthyroidism, reaching about 89% sensitivity and 81.08% specificity in cross-validation and 80%/75% in testing. Most expanded thyroid clonotypes (frequency above 0.001) were also found in blood, which suggests that blood repertoires may mirror thyroid immune responses. During validation, the model predicted progression to ophthalmopathy a median of roughly six months ahead of onset, with roughly 65% sensitivity and 72% to 80% specificity. Sample size was not statistically predetermined, and blinding of investigators to group allocation was not performed.

Stable Graves' hyperthyroidism was defined as the absence of progression to ophthalmopathy over 18 months of follow-up. The hyperthyroidism patients were between 18 and 65 years old and newly diagnosed, with a disease duration of less than 2 months. Patients with uncontrolled infections, other autoimmune diseases, pregnancy or lactation were excluded. Diagnoses were based on clinical symptoms, serum thyroxine and TRAb, thyroid ultrasound and orbital computed tomography. Ficoll-Paque density gradient centrifugation was used to isolate PBMCs from around 10 ml of fresh peripheral blood. Total RNA was extracted using Trizol reagent, and RNA quality was assessed on an Agilent 2100 Bioanalyzer. Spanning cysteine to phenylalanine, the CDR3 consists of 16 amino acids. CDR3 DNA is the only sequence kept; it has 48 bases, read in frame from the first base. From the germline V gene, CDR1 is SGHDN and CDR2 is FVKESK. V was cut back by 4 bases and J by 6 bases, leaving a gap of 16 bases between them.

TCR beta CDR3 regions were amplified from RNA transcripts. For the first round of RT-PCR on the TCR CDR3, the HTBI primer set was used together with the Qiagen OneStep RT-PCR kit. The libraries were constructed in a second round of multiplex PCR and then size-selected and purified. Libraries were sequenced paired-end with 100 bp reads on an Illumina HiSeq2000. The study's processing was this. Raw data were processed with SOAPnuke, discarding reads with adapters, uncalled bases, mean Phred below 15, or no exact constant-primer or identifier match. High-quality paired reads were merged with COPE v1.2.5, and unique nucleotide sequences were defined as clonotypes. MiTCR v1.1 was used to align the clonotypes against IMGT TRBV, TRBD and TRBJ reference segments. Only V-J combinations with frequency above 0.0001, covering about 99% of repertoires, were analysed. The TCS score was defined as F50 (clonal expansion) divided by E x V (chaos), with BLOSUM62-based TCRdist calculated between CDR3 peptides within each V-J. Welch's t-statistics and random forest reduced roughly 540 V-J features to 10 to 15, which were used in a naive Bayes classifier (R e1071). Thyroid-blood repertoire similarity was quantified with the Morisita-Horn index. In-frame beta chains were kept once TCRdb had trimmed the public reads at Q25 with fastp and called clones with MiXCR. For every CDR3 protein sequence, its rows merge into one entry that carries the most common genes and DNA. What appears here as the V and J calls and clone size reflects TCRdb's work, not the paper's. The sample table shows over 700,000 distinct CDR3 sequences, and around 39% are seen once. Over 8% of the sample is held by the ten biggest clonotypes.

Sequencing was carried out using blood. Here the chain combines TRBV14 and TRBJ1-6, with a tentative D gene TRBD1 over 5 matching bases. This clonotype was sampled from a man aged 18 to 35 with Graves' hyperthyroidism. The CDR3 reads CASSPSLGGLNSPLHF. The DNA reads as follows: TGTGCCAGCAGCCCCTCTCTGGGGGGTCTTAATTCACCCCTCCACTTT.